A single sample gave rise to the 11 T cell receptor beta chains below, sequenced in a study of identical twins. TCRdb fed the 5' RACE reads into MiXCR, producing one record per CDR3 protein. The sample lists a few hundred thousand distinct CDR3 sequences, around 8% occurring once. This same sample was also taken into another study, of yellow fever vaccine responses in identical twins.

Sequencing was performed on CD8+ T cells sorted from blood. The receptor set was obtained from a woman between 18 and 29 years old in good health.

The chain links TRBV6-1 to TRBJ2-1; 12 bases line up with TRBD2. Germline V CDR1 and CDR2: MNHNS, SASEGT. Trimming at V came to 6 bases and at J to 0 bases, leaving 0 bases not matched to a gene. There are 15 residues in the CDR3. The CDR3 DNA is TGTGCCAGCAGACTAGCGGGGGGCTCCTACAATGAGCAGTTCTTC. Its protein product is CASRLAGGSYNEQFF.

The table lists this clonotype with a few counts. The chain uses TRBV30 and TRBJ2-7, with TRBD2 identical over 7 bases. Germline-derived CDR1 and CDR2 are GTSNPN and SVGIG (reference sequence). V was pared by 4 bases and J by 1 base, with 10 bases of the junction left unmatched. The CDR3 consists of 15 residues. The CDR3 DNA follows: TGTGCCTGGACCCCCTCGGGGGGATTTTCCTACGAGCAGTACTTC. Translated: CAWTPSGGFSYEQYF. Full variable domain (remainder filled in from reference TRBV30 and TRBJ2-7): SQTIHQWPATLVQPVGSPLSLECTVEGTSNPNLYWYRQAAGRGLQLLFYSVGIGQISSEVPQNLSASRPQDRQFILSSKKLLLSDSGFYLCAWTPSGGFSYEQYFGPGTRLTVT.

This chain links TRBV12-3 or TRBV12-4 with TRBJ2-7; 11 nucleotides align to TRBD2. This CDR3 has 18 residues. The V and J ends lost 4 bases and 3 bases, in that order; junction bases with no gene match: 14. For the CDR3, the DNA is TGTGCCAGCAGTTCCGCCCGGGCACTAGCGGGAGCCGTCTACGAGCAGTACTTC. Protein product: CASSSARALAGAVYEQYF.

This chain uses TRBV6-1 with TRBJ2-1, with 9 bases lining up with TRBD1. V dropped 1 base and J dropped 2; count of bases not matched to a gene: 3. Per the germline V gene, CDR1 is MNHNS and CDR2 is SASEGT. The CDR3 covers 16 residues. CDR3 residues: CASSEDTGGPYNEQFF. The CDR3, as DNA: TGTGCCAGCAGTGAAGACACAGGGGGCCCCTACAATGAGCAGTTCTTC.

This clonotype has a count of ten or more. The gene calls are TRBV5-1 and TRBJ2-7; the D call may be TRBD1 or TRBD2 (5 bases each). The CDR3 is 13 amino acids. Looked up from germline, CDR1 is SGHRS and CDR2 is YFSETQ. The V and J ends lost 4 bases and 2 bases respectively, with 10 bases between them. Here the CDR3 reads CASSGDGAYEQYF. In nucleotides, the CDR3 is TGCGCCAGCAGCGGGGACGGAGCCTACGAGCAGTACTTC.

This chain joins TRBV5-4 and TRBJ1-1; the match to TRBD1 covers 9 bases. CDR1 is SGHNT and CDR2 is YYREEE in the germline V gene (reference sequence). After removal of 3 bases from V and 8 bases from J, the junction contained 5 bases not matched to a gene. The length of the CDR3 is 13 residues. Here the CDR3 reads CASSSGQGREAFF. CDR3 DNA sequence: TGTGCCAGCAGCTCTGGACAGGGGCGGGAAGCTTTCTTT.

The sample holds many counts of this clonotype. The J gene is TRBJ1-5, the V gene TRBV28, with D maybe TRBD1 (5 bases). Germline CDR1 reads MDHEN; CDR2 reads SYDVKM. The ends were cut back, 1 base at V and 4 bases at J, with 11 bases in the middle. The CDR3 contains 15 residues. CDR3: CASSLSRQPNQPQHF. CDR3 coding DNA: TGTGCCAGCAGTTTATCTAGACAGCCGAATCAGCCCCAGCATTTT. Complete variable domain (other parts from reference TRBV28 and TRBJ1-5): DVKVTQSSRYLVKRTGEKVFLECVQDMDHENMFWYRQDPGLGLRLIYFSYDVKMKEKGDIPEGYSVSREKKERFSLILESASTNQTSMYLCASSLSRQPNQPQHFGDGTRLSIL.

This clonotype was detected many times. The chain links TRBV5-1 to TRBJ1-6, with TRBD1 matching over 7 bases. J lost 3 bases, V lost 4 bases, and 4 bases had no gene match. The CDR3 is 15 amino acids. Germline loops: CDR1 SGHRS, CDR2 YFSETQ. The CDR3 DNA sequence: TGCGCCAGCAGCCTGGACAGGAACTATAATTCACCCCTCCACTTT. Its translation: CASSLDRNYNSPLHF.

This clonotype was counted only a few times. The chain links TRBV27 to TRBJ1-1, with TRBD1 as a possible D gene (5 bases). V was shortened by 2 bases and J by 3 bases, with 13 bases between the two germline ends. This CDR3 is built from 15 residues. CDR1 MNHEY and CDR2 SMNVEV come from the germline V gene (reference sequence). The CDR3 protein is CASSLMGEGYTEAFF. In nucleotides, the CDR3 is TGTGCCAGCAGTTTAATGGGGGAGGGGTACACTGAAGCTTTCTTT.

The V call is TRBV6-6, the J call TRBJ1-6, with TRBD1 identical over 7 bases. CDR1 is MNHNY and CDR2 is SVGAGI in the germline V gene (reference sequence). Trimming cost V 10 bases and J 10 bases; bases outside gene matches: 10. This CDR3 spans 13 amino acids. The CDR3 loop is CATGQAVGSPLHF. CDR3 nucleotide sequence: TGTGCCACCGGACAGGCCGTTGGATCACCCCTCCACTTT.

This clonotype came up a few times. The chain has TRBV7-2 and TRBJ2-3; D remains unclear. V was cut by 3 bases and J by 5 bases, with 12 bases left in between. The germline CDR1 and CDR2 sequences are SGHTA and FQGNSA. The CDR3 length is 14 residues. DNA of the CDR3: TGTGCCAGCAGCTTGTTTAAACCCGTAGATACGCAGTATTTT. It codes for CASSLFKPVDTQYF.